Below are 21 T cell receptor beta chains sequenced from a single sample in a study of CD8+CD57+ T cells in acquired aplastic anemia. Patients chosen for sequencing had shown CD8+CD57+ cell expansion by flow cytometry. According to the study, genomic DNA was the template for TCR beta VDJ and CDR3 profiling. A single record per CDR3 protein comes from TCRdb applying MiXCR to the reads. Of roughly 120,000 distinct CDR3 sequences listed, 45% to 60% were seen once; the top ten hold roughly 32%. Specimen: sorted CD4+, CD8+, or CD8+CD57+ T cells (not recorded which) from PBMCs. These receptors were collected from a human donor with aplastic anemia.

The chain is built from TRBV15 and TRBJ2-7; weak D call: TRBD2 (5 bases). The CDR3 runs to 15 residues. With 1 base removed from V and 7 bases from J, the gap between germline ends came to 17 bases. Germline V lookup: CDR1 LNHNV, CDR2 YYDKDF (reference sequence). CDR3 region: CATSRVGSIAVEQYF. The CDR3 nucleotides are TGTGCCACCAGCAGAGTTGGGAGTATTGCGGTGGAGCAGTACTTC.

This clonotype was observed once. V usage is TRBV5-1 and J usage is TRBJ2-1; D is undetermined. The CDR3 has 13 amino acids. Per germline, CDR1 SGHRS and CDR2 YFSETQ. The V and J ends lost 7 bases and 3 bases respectively, with 11 bases between them. This CDR3 reads CASGDGIYNEQFF. CDR3 in DNA: TGCGCCAGCGGAGACGGAATCTACAATGAGCAGTTCTTC. Full variable domain (rest looked up from reference TRBV5-1 and TRBJ2-1): KAGVTQTPRYLIKTRGQQVTLSCSPISGHRSVSWYQQTPGQGLQFLFEYFSETQRNKGNFPGRFSGRQFSNSRSEMNVSTLELGDSALYLCASGDGIYNEQFFGPGTRLTVL.

Many counts were recorded for this clonotype. The V and J genes are TRBV7-8 and TRBJ1-2; the match to TRBD1 covers 9 bases. The V gene end was trimmed by 5 bases and the J gene end by 7 bases; junction bases not matched to a gene: 5. The CDR3 has 13 amino acids. The germline V gene encodes CDR1 SGHVS and CDR2 FQNEAQ. CDR3 bases: TGTGCCAGCAGCATAGGGACAGGGAGTGGCTACACCTTC. This codes for CASSIGTGSGYTF.

CDR3 bases: TGTGCCAGCAGCTTATGGGAGGCATCACCCCTCCACTTT. This codes for CASSLWEASPLHF. The chain recombines TRBV7-3 with TRBJ1-6; D ambiguous. CDR3 length: 13 residues. Trimming stripped 2 bases from V and 10 bases from J, with 9 bases between. Germline V gene sequence: CDR1 SGHTA, CDR2 FQGTGA.

This chain links TRBV6-5 with TRBJ2-7, with 7 bases lining up with TRBD1. Germline CDR1 MNHEY, CDR2 SVGAGI. This CDR3 region has 16 residues. The trim removed 0 bases at V and 6 bases at J, leaving 11 bases unmatched. The CDR3 DNA reads TGTGCCAGCAGTTACTCCCCAGGGGGTCCCATCTCCGAGCAGTACTTC. Translated, it gives CASSYSPGGPISEQYF.

The chain is built from TRBV20-1 and TRBJ2-1; 8 nucleotides match TRBD1. This CDR3 spans 14 amino acids. The V gene end was trimmed by 0 bases and the J gene end by 6 bases; junction bases not matched to a gene: 4. Germline V gene sequence: CDR1 DFQATT, CDR2 SNEGSKA (reference sequence). The DNA of the CDR3 is TGCAGTGCTAGAGAGGGCAGGGGGCTCAATGAGCAGTTCTTC. Its translation: CSAREGRGLNEQFF.

The chain uses TRBV19 and TRBJ2-5; 11 bases line up with TRBD1. This CDR3 is 14 amino acids long. V gave up 5 bases and J gave up 5 bases; unmatched junction bases: 4. Germline lookup yields CDR1 LNHDA and CDR2 SQIVND (reference sequence). This CDR3 is CASSRTGGRETQYF. Here the CDR3 DNA reads TGTGCCAGTAGTCGGACAGGGGGCCGGGAGACCCAGTACTTC.

The CDR3 spells CATSRDGGGGHSYEQYF. The CDR3 DNA follows: TGTGCCACCAGCAGAGATGGAGGCGGGGGGCACTCCTACGAGCAGTACTTC. The chain couples TRBV15 to TRBJ2-7, with 8 bases lining up with TRBD2. V lost 0 bases to trimming and J lost 0 bases; unmatched junction nucleotides: 7. The CDR3 extends over 17 amino acids. The V gene's germline CDR1 is LNHNV and CDR2 YYDKDF (reference sequence).

The CDR3 loop reads CASSIPRNSGALNNEQFF. The CDR3 nucleotides read TGTGCCAGTAGTATACCAAGGAATAGCGGAGCCCTTAACAATGAGCAGTTCTTC. The chain uses TRBV19 and TRBJ2-1; possibly TRBD2 for D (6 bases). V was pared by 2 bases and J by 5 bases, with 22 bases between. The CDR3 has 18 residues. Germline assignment: CDR1 LNHDA and CDR2 SQIVND (reference sequence).

The chain couples TRBV2 to TRBJ2-7; 8 bases match TRBD2. The CDR3 is 15 residues long. Germline V gene data show CDR1 as SNHLY and CDR2 as FYNNEI. After removal of 6 bases from V and 5 bases from J, the junction contained 12 bases not matched to a gene. CDR3 in amino acids: CASSLLSGGRNEQYF. CDR3 DNA sequence: TGTGCCAGCAGCCTCCTGAGCGGGGGTAGGAACGAGCAGTACTTC.

This clonotype has a count of ten or more. The chain has TRBV25-1 and TRBJ2-7; 7 bases fit TRBD2. Germline-derived CDR1 and CDR2 are MGHDK and SYGVNS. The CDR3 totals 14 residues. Unmatched junction bases numbered 10, after V lost 7 bases and J lost 4 bases. The CDR3 coding sequence is TGTGCCAGCACCGAGGGAGGGTACGGGTACGAGCAGTACTTC. Residues: CASTEGGYGYEQYF.

This rearrangement joins TRBV19 to TRBJ1-1, with D unresolved. The CDR3 consists of 13 residues. CDR1 LNHDA and CDR2 SQIVND come from the germline V gene (reference sequence). V was shortened by 6 bases and J by 4 bases, with 12 bases between the two germline ends. In DNA form, the CDR3 reads TGTGCCAGTAGGACCTCCTTGGGCACTGAAGCTTTCTTT. It translates to CASRTSLGTEAFF. The whole variable domain, remainder taken from reference TRBV19 and TRBJ1-1, is DGGITQSPKYLFRKEGQNVTLSCEQNLNHDAMYWYRQDPGQGLRLIYYSQIVNDFQKGDIAEGYSVSREKKESFPLTVTSAQKNPTAFYLCASRTSLGTEAFFGQGTRLTVV.

The chain combines TRBV29-1 with TRBJ1-2, with 7 bases fitting TRBD1. Germline V lookup: CDR1 SQVTM, CDR2 ANQGSEA. The V and J ends lost 6 bases and 7 bases, in that order; junction bases with no gene match: 11. There are 13 residues in the CDR3. The CDR3 coding sequence is TGCAGCGTCGAGCCGGGACAGTGGCGTGGCTACACCTTC. Residues: CSVEPGQWRGYTF.

The chain uses TRBV12-3 or TRBV12-4 and TRBJ2-7; D uncertain. V was clipped by 6 bases and J by 6 bases, with 21 bases between them. The length of the CDR3 is 15 residues. CDR3: CASSPDRPLHGEQYF. CDR3 coding DNA: TGTGCCAGCAGCCCGGATAGGCCCCTTCACGGCGAGCAGTACTTC.

This chain links TRBV19 with TRBJ2-7; TRBD1 might be the D (6 bases). The germline V and J ends were trimmed by 5 bases and 1 base, with 12 bases remaining between them. Per germline, CDR1 LNHDA and CDR2 SQIVND (reference sequence). The CDR3 consists of 14 residues. The CDR3 nucleotides read TGTGCCAGTAGTCTCAGGACAGCTTCCTACGAGCAGTACTTC. This sequence encodes CASSLRTASYEQYF.

This clonotype was detected ten times or more. V gene TRBV20-1 combines with J gene TRBJ2-7, with 11 bases aligning to TRBD2. The length of the CDR3 is 15 residues. Germline-derived CDR1 and CDR2 are DFQATT and SNEGSKA (reference sequence). J was trimmed by 3 bases and V by 0 bases; bases with no gene match: 4. The CDR3 protein is CSARDGGLADYEQYF. The CDR3 bases are TGCAGTGCTAGAGATGGGGGACTAGCGGACTACGAGCAGTACTTC.

This clonotype was counted a few times. The chain has TRBV19 and TRBJ1-2; D is unclear. CDR1 and CDR2 from the germline V gene are LNHDA and SQIVND (reference sequence). V was cut by 3 bases and J by 8 bases, with 16 bases left in between. The CDR3 loop spans 14 amino acids. CDR3 in amino acids: CASSIVLESEGYTF. The CDR3 nucleotides read TGTGCCAGTAGTATCGTCCTCGAGTCAGAGGGCTACACCTTC. Using reference TRBV19 and TRBJ1-2 for the parts outside the CDR3, the full variable domain is DGGITQSPKYLFRKEGQNVTLSCEQNLNHDAMYWYRQDPGQGLRLIYYSQIVNDFQKGDIAEGYSVSREKKESFPLTVTSAQKNPTAFYLCASSIVLESEGYTFGSGTRLTVV.

The chain is built from TRBV19 and TRBJ1-3, with D hard to call. CDR3 size: 15 residues. Trimming stripped 2 bases from V and 0 bases from J, with 8 bases between. CDR1 and CDR2 (germline): LNHDA, SQIVND (reference sequence). CDR3 in DNA: TGTGCCAGTAGTATACCAAGGACCTCTGGAAACACCATATATTTT. It specifies CASSIPRTSGNTIYF.

This clonotype came up a few times. The chain employs TRBV7-3 and TRBJ1-2; 9 bases match TRBD1. V trimming: 5 bases; J trimming: 9 bases; junction bases outside the gene matches: 13. Germline assignment: CDR1 SGHTA and CDR2 FQGTGA. The CDR3 is 15 amino acids. The CDR3 nucleotides are TGTGCCAGCAGCCCGTACCCGGGACAGGGCGTGCGCTACACCTTC. This encodes CASSPYPGQGVRYTF.

V is TRBV29-1 and J is TRBJ2-7, with TRBD2 identical over 11 bases. In germline, CDR1 is SQVTM, CDR2 ANQGSEA. This CDR3 is 13 amino acids long. V lost 3 bases to trimming and J lost 2 bases; unmatched junction nucleotides: 0. CDR3 loop: CSVETSGAYEQYF. CDR3 in DNA: TGCAGCGTTGAGACTAGCGGGGCCTACGAGCAGTACTTC.

This chain connects TRBV20-1 to TRBJ2-7; D not resolved. The V gene lost 8 bases and the J gene lost 4 bases, with 12 bases spanning the gap. Germline lookup yields CDR1 DFQATT and CDR2 SNEGSKA (reference sequence). The CDR3 is 11 residues long. CDR3 sequence (DNA): TGCAGTCCGCGGCGGCGGTACGAGCAGTACTTC. Its translation: CSPRRRYEQYF.